This T cell receptor (beta chain) comes out of a study of vaccination effects on CD4 cells after COVID-19. To note about this clone: Its antigen is still unknown.

With 6 bases removed from V and 6 bases from J, the gap between germline ends came to 20 bases. CDR3 length equals 15 residues. Germline lookup yields CDR1 MNHEY and CDR2 SMNVEV (reference sequence). With the ViraFEST assay, the study expanded antigen-specific CD4+ T cells using viral peptide pools, then sequenced them. Culture lasted roughly eleven days before CD4+ T cell isolation. The study found no prior SARS-CoV-2 infection in the vaccine recipients, who tested negative for nucleocapsid antibodies. Measured with immunoSEQ multiplex PCR; TCRdb has only the in-frame clones, and not every one. The repertoire includes about 24,000 clones, approximately 83% of them detected once, and over 9% sits in the top ten.

V gene TRBV27 combines with J gene TRBJ1-2; tentatively, D is TRBD1 (6 bases). The TCR was taken from a human donor who received a COVID-19 vaccine. The sample was CD4+ T cells from PBMCs cultured with HCoV-NL63 spike peptides, taken before COVID-19 vaccination. The CDR3 reads CASRQLSGRGDGYTF. CDR3 DNA: TGTGCCAGCAGACAACTATCGGGCAGGGGCGATGGCTACACCTTC.